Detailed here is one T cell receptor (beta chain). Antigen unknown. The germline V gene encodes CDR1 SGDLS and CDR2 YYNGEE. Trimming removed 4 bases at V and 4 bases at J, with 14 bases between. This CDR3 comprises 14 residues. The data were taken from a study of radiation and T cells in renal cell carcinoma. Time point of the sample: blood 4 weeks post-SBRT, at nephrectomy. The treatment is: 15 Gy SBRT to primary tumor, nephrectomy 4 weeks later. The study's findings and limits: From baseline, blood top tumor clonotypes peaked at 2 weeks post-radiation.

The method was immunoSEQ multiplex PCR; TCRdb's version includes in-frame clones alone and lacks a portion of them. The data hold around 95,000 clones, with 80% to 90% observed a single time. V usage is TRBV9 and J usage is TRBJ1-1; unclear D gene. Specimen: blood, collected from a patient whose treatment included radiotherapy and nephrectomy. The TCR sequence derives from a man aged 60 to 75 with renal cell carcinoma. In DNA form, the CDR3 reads TGTGCCAGCAGCCCTGTCGGGGTCGGCACTGAAGCTTTCTTT. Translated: CASSPVGVGTEAFF.